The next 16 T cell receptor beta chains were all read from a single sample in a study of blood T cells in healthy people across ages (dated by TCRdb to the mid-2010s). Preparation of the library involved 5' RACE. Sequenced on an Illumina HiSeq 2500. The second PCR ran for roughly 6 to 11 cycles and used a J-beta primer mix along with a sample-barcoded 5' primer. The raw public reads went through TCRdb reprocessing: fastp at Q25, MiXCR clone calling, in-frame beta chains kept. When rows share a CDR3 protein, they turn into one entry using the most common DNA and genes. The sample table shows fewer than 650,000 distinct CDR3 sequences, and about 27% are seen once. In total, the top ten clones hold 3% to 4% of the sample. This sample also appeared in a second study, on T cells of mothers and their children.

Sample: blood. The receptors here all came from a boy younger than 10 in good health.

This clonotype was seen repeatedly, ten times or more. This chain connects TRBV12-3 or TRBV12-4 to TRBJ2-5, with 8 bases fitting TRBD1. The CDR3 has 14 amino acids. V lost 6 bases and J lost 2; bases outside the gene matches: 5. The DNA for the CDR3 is TGTGCCAGCAGCCCCGACAGGGGACAAGAGACCCAGTACTTC. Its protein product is CASSPDRGQETQYF.

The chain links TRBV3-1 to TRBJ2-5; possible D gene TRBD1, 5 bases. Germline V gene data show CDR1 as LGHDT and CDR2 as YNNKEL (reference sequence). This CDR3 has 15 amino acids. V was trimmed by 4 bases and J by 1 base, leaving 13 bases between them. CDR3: CASSRSKDSQETQYF. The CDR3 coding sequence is TGTGCCAGCAGCCGGAGTAAAGACAGCCAAGAGACCCAGTACTTC.

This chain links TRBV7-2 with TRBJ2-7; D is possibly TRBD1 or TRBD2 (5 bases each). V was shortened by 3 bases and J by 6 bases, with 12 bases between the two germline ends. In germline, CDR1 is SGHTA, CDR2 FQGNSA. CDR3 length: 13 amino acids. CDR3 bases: TGTGCCAGCAGCTTTGGGGCGGGTGGCGAGCAGTACTTC. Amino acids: CASSFGAGGEQYF.

The CDR3 DNA reads TGTGCCAGCAGCAAATTCGCGGGGCTTGGAAACACCATATATTTT. This codes for CASSKFAGLGNTIYF. This chain joins TRBV21-1 and TRBJ1-3. TRBV21-1 is noted as a pseudogene. The CDR3 runs to 15 residues.

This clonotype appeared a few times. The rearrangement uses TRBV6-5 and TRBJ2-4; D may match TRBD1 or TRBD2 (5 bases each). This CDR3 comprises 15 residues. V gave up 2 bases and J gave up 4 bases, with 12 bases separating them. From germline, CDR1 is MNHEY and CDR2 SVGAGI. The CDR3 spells CASSYRIGTKNIQYF. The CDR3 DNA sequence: TGTGCCAGCAGTTACAGGATCGGGACGAAAAACATTCAGTACTTC.

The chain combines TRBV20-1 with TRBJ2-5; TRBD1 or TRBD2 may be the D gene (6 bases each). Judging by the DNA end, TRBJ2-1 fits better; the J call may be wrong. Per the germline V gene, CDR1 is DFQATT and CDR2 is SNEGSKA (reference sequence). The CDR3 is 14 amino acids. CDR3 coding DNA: TGCAGTGCCTTGGGAAGGGGGGCCTCTAATGAGCAGTTCTTC. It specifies CSALGRGASNEQFF.

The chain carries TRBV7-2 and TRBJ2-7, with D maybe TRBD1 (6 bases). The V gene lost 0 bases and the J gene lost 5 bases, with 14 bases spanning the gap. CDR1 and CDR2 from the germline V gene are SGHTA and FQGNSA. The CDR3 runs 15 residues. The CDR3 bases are TGTGCCAGCAGCTTAGCACCCCCAGGGGCCGACGAGCAGTACTTC. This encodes CASSLAPPGADEQYF.

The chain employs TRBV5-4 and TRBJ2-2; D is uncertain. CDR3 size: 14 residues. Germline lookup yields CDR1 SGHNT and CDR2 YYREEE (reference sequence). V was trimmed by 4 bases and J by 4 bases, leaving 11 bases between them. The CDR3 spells CASSVMGGTGELFF. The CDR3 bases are TGTGCCAGCAGCGTGATGGGTGGCACCGGGGAGCTGTTTTTT.

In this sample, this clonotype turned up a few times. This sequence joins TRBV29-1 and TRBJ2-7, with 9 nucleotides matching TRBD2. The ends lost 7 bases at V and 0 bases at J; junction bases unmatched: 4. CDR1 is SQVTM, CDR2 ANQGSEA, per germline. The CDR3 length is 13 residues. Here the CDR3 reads CSGLAETSYEQYF. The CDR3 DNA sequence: TGCAGCGGACTAGCGGAAACCTCCTACGAGCAGTACTTC.

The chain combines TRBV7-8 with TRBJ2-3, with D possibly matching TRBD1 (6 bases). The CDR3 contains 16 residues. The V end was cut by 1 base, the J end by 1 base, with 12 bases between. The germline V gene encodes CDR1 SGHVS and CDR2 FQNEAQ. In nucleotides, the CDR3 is TGTGCCAGCAGCTTAGGGAATGGGGGCCGCACAGATACGCAGTATTTT. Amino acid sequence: CASSLGNGGRTDTQYF.

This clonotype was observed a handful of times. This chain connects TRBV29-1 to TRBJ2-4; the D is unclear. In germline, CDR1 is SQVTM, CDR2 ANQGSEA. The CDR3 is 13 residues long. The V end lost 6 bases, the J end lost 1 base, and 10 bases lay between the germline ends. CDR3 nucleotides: TGCAGCGTGAGTCTTAGGGCCAAAAACATTCAGTACTTC. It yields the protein CSVSLRAKNIQYF.

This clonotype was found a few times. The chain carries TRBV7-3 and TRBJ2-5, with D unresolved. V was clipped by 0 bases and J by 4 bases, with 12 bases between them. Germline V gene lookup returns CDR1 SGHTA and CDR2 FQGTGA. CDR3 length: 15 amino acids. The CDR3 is CASSLTGFLRETQYF. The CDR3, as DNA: TGTGCCAGCAGCTTAACAGGGTTTCTAAGAGAGACCCAGTACTTC.

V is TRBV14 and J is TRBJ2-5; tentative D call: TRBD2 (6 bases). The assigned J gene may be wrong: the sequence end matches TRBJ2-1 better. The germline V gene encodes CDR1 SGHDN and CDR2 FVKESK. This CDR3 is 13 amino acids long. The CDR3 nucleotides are TGTGCCAGCAGCCAAAGGAGGGCTTTTGAGCAGTTCTTC. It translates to CASSQRRAFEQFF.

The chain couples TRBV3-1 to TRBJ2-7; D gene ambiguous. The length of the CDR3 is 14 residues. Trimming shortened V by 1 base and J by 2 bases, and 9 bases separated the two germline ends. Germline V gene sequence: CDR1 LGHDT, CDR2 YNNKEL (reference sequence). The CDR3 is CASSQGSGPYEQYF. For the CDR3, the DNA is TGTGCCAGCAGCCAAGGGTCTGGGCCCTACGAGCAGTACTTC.

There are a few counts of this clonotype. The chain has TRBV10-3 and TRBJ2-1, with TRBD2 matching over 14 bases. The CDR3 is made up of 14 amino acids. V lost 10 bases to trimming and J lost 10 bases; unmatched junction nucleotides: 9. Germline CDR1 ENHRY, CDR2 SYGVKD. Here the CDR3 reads CATRLAGGLGEQFF. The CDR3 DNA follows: TGTGCCACCCGACTAGCGGGGGGGCTAGGCGAGCAGTTCTTC.

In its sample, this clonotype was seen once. For the CDR3, the DNA is TGTGCCAGCAGTTTCGAACGGGGAAACACTGAAGCTTTCTTT. Translating gives CASSFERGNTEAFF. The chain recombines TRBV6-5 with TRBJ1-1; D unclear. The CDR3 runs 14 residues. Germline assignment: CDR1 MNHEY and CDR2 SVGAGI. Trimming cost V 4 bases and J 2 bases, with 11 bases left between them.